These T cell receptor beta chains were read from a single sample in a study of cytomegalovirus exposure and HLA in healthy donors. Assay: immunoSEQ multiplex PCR; the TCRdb copy retains only in-frame clones and omits some. Among roughly 110,000 clones listed, over 65% were seen once. Sequencing was carried out using PBMCs. These receptors all come from a young woman in good health and CMV-seronegative. The CDR3 runs from the conserved cysteine through the conserved F or W. Each record gives: V gene, J gene, D gene, CDR3 length, CDR3 protein. A D gene is named only where the DNA matches it firmly.

v_gene: TRBV6-6; j_gene: TRBJ2-3; d_gene: NA; len: 14; CDR3aa: CASSYSEEGDTQYF
v_gene: TRBV7-2; j_gene: TRBJ2-3; d_gene: TRBD1; len: 16; CDR3aa: CASSLAGTGTTDTQYF
v_gene: TRBV14; j_gene: TRBJ2-3; d_gene: TRBD2; len: 16; CDR3aa: CASSQQRGGATNTQYF
v_gene: TRBV10-3; j_gene: TRBJ1-5; d_gene: TRBD1; len: 13; CDR3aa: CAIRAGGDQPQHF
v_gene: TRBV18; j_gene: TRBJ1-1; d_gene: NA; len: 14; CDR3aa: CASSPQGQNTEAFF
v_gene: TRBV6-5; j_gene: TRBJ1-3; d_gene: NA; len: 15; CDR3aa: CASSYTGEGGNTIYF
v_gene: TRBV27; j_gene: TRBJ2-7; d_gene: NA; len: 15; CDR3aa: CASSSGTPSSYEQYF
v_gene: TRBV5-4; j_gene: TRBJ2-3; d_gene: NA; len: 12; CDR3aa: CASSPGQNRQYF
v_gene: TRBV28; j_gene: TRBJ1-4; d_gene: NA; len: 16; CDR3aa: CASSLPAQGRNEKLFF
v_gene: TRBV4-1; j_gene: TRBJ1-1; d_gene: TRBD1; len: 15; CDR3aa: CASSPGTGGNTEAFF
v_gene: TRBV19; j_gene: TRBJ1-1; d_gene: TRBD1; len: 19; CDR3aa: CASSRLTGVQEKENTEAFF
v_gene: TRBV11-3; j_gene: TRBJ1-4; d_gene: TRBD1; len: 15; CDR3aa: CASSEGGRAVEKLFF
v_gene: TRBV19; j_gene: TRBJ1-2; d_gene: TRBD1; len: 15; CDR3aa: CASSPGSDRVYGYTF
v_gene: TRBV19; j_gene: TRBJ1-5; d_gene: TRBD1; len: 14; CDR3aa: CASSIIQGDQPQHF
v_gene: TRBV7-2; j_gene: TRBJ1-2; d_gene: NA; len: 14; CDR3aa: CASSQEVLGDGYTF
v_gene: TRBV6-6; j_gene: TRBJ2-2; d_gene: NA; len: 14; CDR3aa: CASSGLKFKGELFF
v_gene: TRBV27; j_gene: TRBJ1-2; d_gene: TRBD1; len: 16; CDR3aa: CASSATGTGANYGYTF
v_gene: TRBV6-1; j_gene: TRBJ2-5; d_gene: NA; len: 15; CDR3aa: CASSEALDSWQTQYF
v_gene: TRBV4-1; j_gene: TRBJ2-5; d_gene: NA; len: 15; CDR3aa: CASSQVGSKQETQYF
v_gene: TRBV11-2; j_gene: TRBJ1-2; d_gene: NA; len: 13; CDR3aa: CASSPRGNYGYTF
v_gene: TRBV7-2; j_gene: TRBJ1-2; d_gene: NA; len: 16; CDR3aa: CASSLGGGERLYGYTF
v_gene: TRBV29-1; j_gene: TRBJ1-4; d_gene: NA; len: 13; CDR3aa: CSVGSGTNEKLFF
v_gene: TRBV4-1; j_gene: TRBJ1-1; d_gene: NA; len: 16; CDR3aa: CASSQEWKGGYTEAFF
v_gene: TRBV4-2; j_gene: TRBJ2-1; d_gene: TRBD2; len: 16; CDR3aa: CASSRTSGGANNEQFF
v_gene: TRBV7-9; j_gene: TRBJ1-1; d_gene: TRBD1; len: 16; CDR3aa: CASSLAGQGMNTEAFF
v_gene: TRBV10-3; j_gene: TRBJ1-3; d_gene: TRBD1; len: 15; CDR3aa: CAIRETGGSGNTIYF
v_gene: TRBV5-4; j_gene: TRBJ1-6; d_gene: TRBD1; len: 15; CDR3aa: CASSLTGAGNSPLHF
v_gene: TRBV30; j_gene: TRBJ2-1; d_gene: TRBD2; len: 15; CDR3aa: CAWSGLAGGSNEQFF
v_gene: TRBV11-2; j_gene: TRBJ2-1; d_gene: TRBD1; len: 17; CDR3aa: CASSLGQGMIRFNEQFF
v_gene: TRBV6-1; j_gene: TRBJ2-3; d_gene: TRBD1; len: 15; CDR3aa: CASSGDRGRGDTQYF
v_gene: TRBV27; j_gene: TRBJ1-5; d_gene: NA; len: 15; CDR3aa: CASSTLSGINQPQHF
v_gene: TRBV6-1; j_gene: TRBJ1-5; d_gene: NA; len: 14; CDR3aa: CASSEAGGNQPQHF
v_gene: TRBV10-3; j_gene: TRBJ2-5; d_gene: NA; len: 15; CDR3aa: CAISEGDTPLETQYF
v_gene: TRBV27; j_gene: TRBJ2-5; d_gene: TRBD1; len: 15; CDR3aa: CASHQTGRSRETQYF
v_gene: TRBV5-4; j_gene: TRBJ1-1; d_gene: NA; len: 15; CDR3aa: CASSLEGGGYTEAFF
v_gene: TRBV30; j_gene: TRBJ1-2; d_gene: NA; len: 15; CDR3aa: CAWSPLRTANYGYTF
v_gene: TRBV19; j_gene: TRBJ2-6; d_gene: TRBD2; len: 16; CDR3aa: CASSDRLAGGANVLTF
v_gene: TRBV10-3; j_gene: TRBJ2-7; d_gene: NA; len: 12; CDR3aa: CAISESGREQYF
v_gene: TRBV28; j_gene: TRBJ1-3; d_gene: NA; len: 16; CDR3aa: CASSEYLTESGNTIYF
v_gene: TRBV28; j_gene: TRBJ1-2; d_gene: NA; len: 15; CDR3aa: CASSLWTTGPYGYTF
v_gene: TRBV11-3; j_gene: TRBJ2-3; d_gene: NA; len: 16; CDR3aa: CASSLRQSSSTDTQYF
v_gene: TRBV7-2; j_gene: TRBJ1-4; d_gene: TRBD1; len: 14; CDR3aa: CASSRDRGNEKLFF
v_gene: TRBV6-5; j_gene: TRBJ1-2; d_gene: NA; len: 13; CDR3aa: CASSYLWFYGYTF
v_gene: TRBV7-9; j_gene: TRBJ2-2; d_gene: TRBD1; len: 15; CDR3aa: CASSLGTGSTGELFF
v_gene: TRBV19; j_gene: TRBJ2-2; d_gene: NA; len: 13; CDR3aa: CASSIGRTGELFF
v_gene: TRBV18; j_gene: TRBJ2-5; d_gene: TRBD1; len: 14; CDR3aa: CASSPSTGEETQYF
v_gene: TRBV10-3; j_gene: TRBJ1-1; d_gene: NA; len: 14; CDR3aa: CATTPGLRNTEAFF
v_gene: TRBV28; j_gene: TRBJ2-7; d_gene: TRBD2; len: 15; CDR3aa: CASSHPTSGSYEQYF
v_gene: TRBV4-1; j_gene: TRBJ2-1; d_gene: TRBD2; len: 14; CDR3aa: CASSQGLVWNEQFF
v_gene: TRBV6-6; j_gene: TRBJ1-1; d_gene: NA; len: 16; CDR3aa: CASSKFGTVGDTEAFF
v_gene: TRBV30; j_gene: TRBJ1-2; d_gene: NA; len: 13; CDR3aa: CAWSVTGDGGYTF
v_gene: TRBV2; j_gene: TRBJ2-3; d_gene: TRBD2; len: 14; CDR3aa: CASCFSGGSDTQYF
v_gene: TRBV5-1; j_gene: TRBJ1-3; d_gene: NA; len: 15; CDR3aa: CASSLGTALFDTIYF
v_gene: TRBV9; j_gene: TRBJ1-1; d_gene: NA; len: 16; CDR3aa: CASSVDLGARATEAFF
v_gene: TRBV6-5; j_gene: TRBJ1-2; d_gene: TRBD1; len: 15; CDR3aa: CASSYRGQGNYGYTF
v_gene: TRBV5-4; j_gene: TRBJ2-1; d_gene: TRBD1; len: 15; CDR3aa: CASSWRTGTYNEQFF
v_gene: TRBV30; j_gene: TRBJ1-2; d_gene: TRBD1; len: 11; CDR3aa: CAWSAAGGPTF
v_gene: TRBV4-1; j_gene: TRBJ2-5; d_gene: NA; len: 14; CDR3aa: CASSVITGARAQYF